This paragraph reports one T cell receptor (beta chain). This CDR3 is 16 amino acids long. V was pared by 4 bases and J by 6 bases, with 16 bases between. Germline V gene sequence: CDR1 LGHDT, CDR2 YNNKEL (reference sequence). The sample comes from a study of blood T cell repertoires in COVID-19. Profiling relied on immunoSEQ multiplex PCR, and the TCRdb table lists in-frame clones only, not all of them. The sample includes about 75,000 clones, about 87% of them seen just once. Specimen: peripheral blood. The V gene is TRBV3-1 (or the pseudogene TRBV3-2), the J gene TRBJ1-6, with unresolved D. The TCR sequence derives from a woman in her 70s with acute or convalescent COVID-19. CDR3 amino acids: CASSRLVVTGNSPLHF. CDR3 in DNA: TGTGCCAGCAGCCGGTTGGTGGTGACGGGTAATTCACCCCTCCACTTT.